Listed below are T cell receptor beta chains from one sample, sequenced in a study of blood T cell repertoires in COVID-19. Assay: immunoSEQ multiplex PCR; the TCRdb copy retains only in-frame clones and omits some. Here the sample spans about 110,000 clones, about 85% being singletons. The sequencing sample was made of peripheral blood. The source of these receptors is a woman in her 70s with acute or convalescent COVID-19. CDR3s include the opening cysteine and the closing phenylalanine or tryptophan. Fields, in order: V gene, J gene, CDR3 protein.

>TRBV19|TRBJ1-1
CVCRDRGFSAEAFF
>TRBV27|TRBJ1-6
CASSPGTGLGSPLHF
>TRBV28|TRBJ2-1
CASSLPTGYSEQFF
>TRBV28|TRBJ2-1
CASSRQGESYNEQFF
>TRBV11-2|TRBJ1-2
CASSVGEGYGYTF
>TRBV7-9|TRBJ2-3
CASSQSSGGFTDTQYF
>TRBV5-5|TRBJ2-1
CASSLPDFGLAGTIEQFF
>TRBV11-3|TRBJ1-2
CASSIGQLLYGYTF
>TRBV5-6|TRBJ1-4
CASSLAAGFGEKLFF
>TRBV7-8|TRBJ2-6
CASTRRGGNSGANVLTF
>TRBV19|TRBJ1-6
CASSRGVNDSPLHF
>TRBV28|TRBJ1-6
CASSGTGRNNSPLHF
>TRBV3-1/TRBV3-2|TRBJ2-3
CASSQDFTTGLAGGPDTQYF
>TRBV3-1/TRBV3-2|TRBJ1-6
CASSQQGANSPLHF
>TRBV28|TRBJ2-6
CASSFTGSGANVLTF